One and the same sample provided the 5 T cell receptor beta chains below, sequenced in a study of T cell responses to AZD1222 COVID-19 vaccine. TCRdb's copy holds only in-frame clones and misses some; the assay was immunoSEQ multiplex PCR. This sample yields 150,000 or so clones, of which 90% to 95% are seen a single time; more than 1.4% belongs to the top ten. Sequences were derived from peripheral blood, sampled on day 0 of AZD1222 vaccination. The receptors stem from an adult in good health.

The chain is built from TRBV28 and TRBJ2-3; D unresolved. The CDR3 totals 13 residues. Trimming left V 7 bases short and J 4 bases short, with 12 bases between. Germline V gene data show CDR1 as MDHEN and CDR2 as SYDVKM. The chain's CDR3 is CASNSPPPDTQYF. Here the CDR3 DNA reads TGTGCCAGCAACTCCCCACCCCCAGATACGCAGTATTTT.

This chain connects TRBV15 to TRBJ1-5, with D possibly TRBD1 on 6 matching bases. Trimming pared 5 bases from V and 5 bases from J, leaving 19 bases between. CDR1 is LNHNV and CDR2 is YYDKDF in the germline V gene (reference sequence). This CDR3 comprises 16 residues. DNA for the CDR3: TGTGCCACCAGCCCTCGGAACCGGGACACCGATCAGCCCCAGCATTTT. Translating it yields CATSPRNRDTDQPQHF.

The CDR3 coding sequence is TGTGCCAGCAGTTTAGTGGGGATCGGGTCACCCCTCCACTTT. It is translated as CASSLVGIGSPLHF. V is TRBV27 and J is TRBJ1-6, with D unresolved. V was trimmed by 2 bases and J by 10 bases, leaving 12 bases between them. Germline loops: CDR1 MNHEY, CDR2 SMNVEV (reference sequence). CDR3 length equals 14 residues.

The chain uses TRBV28 and TRBJ2-1; D perhaps matches TRBD2 (6 bases). The V end lost 2 bases, the J end lost 0 bases, and 11 bases lay between the germline ends. This CDR3 has 16 amino acids. The germline V gene has CDR1 MDHEN and CDR2 SYDVKM. The CDR3 protein is CASSLLSGSSYNEQFF. CDR3 nucleotide sequence: TGTGCCAGCAGTTTACTTAGCGGAAGCTCCTACAATGAGCAGTTCTTC.

This clone was detected only once. The V and J genes are TRBV10-1 and TRBJ1-1, with D uncertain. Germline V gene lookup returns CDR1 WNHNN and CDR2 SYGVQD (reference sequence). V was clipped by 5 bases and J by 1 base, with 8 bases between them. This CDR3 comprises 13 residues. CDR3 amino acids: CASSLDGNTEAFF. CDR3 bases: TGCGCCAGCAGTCTGGACGGGAACACTGAAGCTTTCTTT.